This T cell receptor beta chain was recovered during a study of OX40 agonist ivuxolimab in advanced cancers. Study-wide background: Patients treated during dose escalation were battling hepatocellular carcinoma, melanoma, renal cell or head and neck cancer. Of mixed ages from 23 to 79 and averaging about 56 years, the group was more than 65% male. Participants could have had prior anti-PD-1, anti-PD-L1 or anti-CTLA-4 therapy, and approximately 37% had some.

CDR3 size: 16 residues. Germline V CDR1 and CDR2: LNHDA, SQIVND (reference sequence). After removal of 4 bases from V and 0 bases from J, the junction contained 5 bases not matched to a gene. General study results and limits: CD4+ and CD8+ blood T cells expanded clonally by week 6 at 0.1 to 3.0 mg/kg.

Clones were read by immunoSEQ multiplex PCR, and TCRdb kept only the in-frame ones, dropping some. The table lists about 96,000 clones, around 91% of them singletons. With respect to this clone: What it recognizes is unknown.

The clonotype was recovered from an adult with an advanced solid tumor such as melanoma, head and neck, liver or kidney cancer. The rearrangement links TRBV19 to TRBJ2-1; 8 nucleotides align to TRBD2. The specimen comprised CD4+ or CD8+ T cells sorted from blood, sampled in a trial of the OX40 agonist ivuxolimab. CDR3 nucleotide sequence: TGTGCCAGTAGTACTAAAAGCGGGAGCTCCTACAATGAGCAGTTCTTC. Translation gives CASSTKSGSSYNEQFF.